This T cell receptor (beta chain) was captured in a study of blood T cell repertoires in COVID-19. Study details: In each case, the material was cDNA or gDNA derived from T cells, B-cell-depleted T cells, or PBMCs.

In the original processing: For nucleated cells, counts were estimated from reference gene primer amplification. This table comes from immunoSEQ multiplex PCR, and its TCRdb copy is limited to in-frame clones, with some not included. D and trimming come from the DNA, and the V and J calls and clone size come from that table. The sample has roughly 150,000 clones; more than 85% are singletons. Germline CDR1 SGHTA, CDR2 FQGNSA. This CDR3 contains 18 residues. Trimming pared 5 bases from V and 0 bases from J, leaving 17 bases between. The sequenced material came from peripheral blood. The receptor was derived from a man aged 55 to 69 with active or convalescent COVID-19. The rearrangement joins TRBV7-2 to TRBJ2-6, with a tentative D call TRBD1 (6 bases). The CDR3 DNA follows: TGTGCCAGCAGCCCGACCGGGACATCGGCCTCTGGGGCCAACGTCCTGACTTTC. Translating it yields CASSPTGTSASGANVLTF.